The 19 T cell receptor beta chains listed next were all sequenced from one sample in a study of cytomegalovirus exposure and HLA in healthy donors. PCR was performed using 60 Vbeta and 13 Jbeta primers. The repertoire was sequenced with immunoSEQ multiplex PCR; TCRdb's copy has only in-frame clones and lacks some. The profile shows 130,000 or so clones, approximately 74% of them singletons. Sequenced sample: PBMCs. Every receptor here comes from a male donor in good health and CMV-seronegative.

The DNA for the CDR3 is TGTGCCAGCAGTCCTCTCCCCGGGGGGTCGAACACCGGGGAGCTGTTTTTT. Amino acids: CASSPLPGGSNTGELFF. This chain joins TRBV6-4 and TRBJ2-2; the match to TRBD2 covers 7 bases. In germline, CDR1 is MRHNA, CDR2 SNTAGT. The J segment lost 0 bases and the V segment lost 5 bases, leaving 9 bases of the junction unmatched. The CDR3 sequence is 17 residues long.

This clone was seen more than once but under ten times. The chain carries TRBV12-5 and TRBJ1-1, with 8 bases identical to TRBD1. Germline lookup yields CDR1 LGHNT and CDR2 FRNRAP. V lost 1 base, J lost 6 bases, and 1 base stayed unmatched. The CDR3 consists of 13 residues. As DNA, the CDR3 is TGTGCTAGTGGTTTGGACAGGGGGTCTGAAGCTTTCTTT. Translation gives CASGLDRGSEAFF.

A few counts support this clone. The chain couples TRBV19 to TRBJ2-2; possible D gene TRBD1, 6 bases. Germline values: CDR1 LNHDA, CDR2 SQIVND (reference sequence). This CDR3 contains 16 residues. Trimming stripped 5 bases from V and 6 bases from J, with 19 bases between. The CDR3: CASSLSTWGRAGELFF. CDR3 in DNA: TGTGCCAGTAGTTTATCCACATGGGGGCGGGCCGGGGAGCTGTTTTTT.

The V call is TRBV7-3, the J call TRBJ2-7; 11 nucleotides line up with TRBD2. J was trimmed by 4 bases and V by 5 bases; bases with no gene match: 4. The germline CDR1 and CDR2 sequences are SGHTA and FQGTGA. The CDR3 is 14 residues long. CDR3 sequence reads: CASSVAGGLYEQYF. CDR3 nucleotides: TGTGCCAGCAGCGTAGCGGGAGGGTTGTACGAGCAGTACTTC.

In DNA form, the CDR3 reads TGTGCCAGCTCACCAGGCGGGGTATCCTACAATGAGCAGTTCTTC. This encodes CASSPGGVSYNEQFF. The V and J genes are TRBV18 and TRBJ2-1, with D tentatively TRBD2 (6 bases). Germline CDR1 reads KGHSH; CDR2 reads LQKENI. CDR3 length equals 15 residues. Between the trimmed V and J ends, which lost 2 bases and 1 base, there was a span of 9 bases.

The CDR3 DNA follows: TGTGCCAGCAGCGTATCCCCGCGGACAGATACGCAGTATTTT. Translation gives CASSVSPRTDTQYF. This rearrangement joins TRBV9 to TRBJ2-3; the D is unclear. The germline CDR1 and CDR2 sequences are SGDLS and YYNGEE. V was trimmed by 1 base and J by 3 bases, leaving 9 bases between them. The CDR3 has 14 residues.

This chain joins TRBV10-2 and TRBJ2-2, with TRBD1 identical over 9 bases. The CDR3 totals 17 residues. Germline values: CDR1 WSHSY, CDR2 SAAADI. Trimming took 8 bases from V and 4 from J; bases not matched to a gene: 14. CDR3 sequence reads: CASSEPTGGGSTGELFF. CDR3 sequence (DNA): TGCGCCAGCTCGGAACCAACAGGGGGCGGGAGCACCGGGGAGCTGTTTTTT.

The chain uses TRBV7-2 and TRBJ1-5, with a tentative D call TRBD1 (6 bases). V dropped 5 bases and J dropped 3 bases, with 14 bases sitting between them. This CDR3 region has 15 residues. Germline V lookup: CDR1 SGHTA, CDR2 FQGNSA. The CDR3 region is CASSPRDTDNQPQHF. DNA for the CDR3: TGTGCCAGCAGCCCCCGGGACACAGACAATCAGCCCCAGCATTTT.

The CDR3 region has the DNA TGTGCCAGCAGTTCTAAACAGGGGAATGAAAAACTGTTTTTT. Encoded protein: CASSSKQGNEKLFF. J is TRBJ1-4 and V is TRBV6-1; 7 positions match TRBD1. Germline V gene lookup returns CDR1 MNHNS and CDR2 SASEGT. The ends lost 5 bases at V and 5 bases at J; junction bases unmatched: 5. This CDR3 has 14 amino acids.

This clone has a single count. The genes are TRBV19 and TRBJ1-2; 7 nucleotides agree with TRBD1. Germline CDR1 LNHDA, CDR2 SQIVND (reference sequence). The CDR3 runs to 17 residues. Trimming cost V 2 bases and J 6 bases; bases outside gene matches: 15. CDR3 amino acids: CASSIKRTGPSPNGYTF. The DNA for the CDR3 is TGTGCCAGTAGTATAAAACGGACAGGTCCAAGCCCAAATGGCTACACCTTC.

The chain has TRBV19 and TRBJ2-1; 14 nucleotides agree with TRBD2. The trim removed 6 bases at V and 9 bases at J, leaving 13 bases unmatched. CDR3 length: 17 residues. CDR1 is LNHDA, CDR2 SQIVND, per germline (reference sequence). This chain's CDR3 is CASRKEWTSGGRAEQFF. CDR3 DNA: TGTGCCAGTAGGAAGGAGTGGACTAGCGGGGGGCGCGCTGAGCAGTTCTTC. The entire variable domain, with the rest obtained from reference TRBV19 and TRBJ2-1, is as follows: DGGITQSPKYLFRKEGQNVTLSCEQNLNHDAMYWYRQDPGQGLRLIYYSQIVNDFQKGDIAEGYSVSREKKESFPLTVTSAQKNPTAFYLCASRKEWTSGGRAEQFFGPGTRLTVL.

This chain links TRBV11-1 with TRBJ2-2; TRBD1 might be the D (5 bases). V lost 3 bases and J 0 bases, leaving 8 bases between the germline ends. Germline V gene lookup returns CDR1 SGHAT and CDR2 FQDESV (reference sequence). The CDR3 is 15 amino acids. The CDR3 loop reads CASSFDRSNTGELFF. The CDR3 DNA reads TGTGCCAGCAGCTTCGACAGATCGAACACCGGGGAGCTGTTTTTT.

The chain employs TRBV28 and TRBJ2-1, with 15 bases that match TRBD2. Germline CDR1 is MDHEN and CDR2 is SYDVKM. The CDR3 is 19 residues long. Trimming took 5 bases from V and 10 from J; bases not matched to a gene: 18. The CDR3 loop is CASSPRLGLAGGRSWEQFF. The CDR3 bases are TGTGCCAGCAGTCCAAGACTCGGACTAGCGGGAGGGAGGTCTTGGGAGCAGTTCTTC.

The chain uses TRBV28 and TRBJ1-2, with no clear D. Trimming pared 5 bases from V and 2 bases from J, leaving 3 bases between. Per germline, CDR1 MDHEN and CDR2 SYDVKM. CDR3 length: 11 amino acids. The CDR3 here is CASSQNYGYTF. The CDR3 nucleotides read TGTGCCAGCAGTCAGAACTATGGCTACACCTTC.

The rearrangement uses TRBV28 and TRBJ2-3, with no clear D. Deletions cut 3 bases from V and 0 bases from J, with 13 bases between. From germline, CDR1 is MDHEN and CDR2 SYDVKM. The CDR3 contains 16 residues. CDR3 protein: CASSFFQLSSTDTQYF. The CDR3 DNA sequence: TGTGCCAGCAGTTTTTTTCAACTGTCTAGCACAGATACGCAGTATTTT.

The chain recombines TRBV18 with TRBJ2-1; weak D call: TRBD1 (6 bases). Germline lookup yields CDR1 KGHSH and CDR2 LQKENI. V dropped 0 bases and J dropped 12 bases, with 15 bases sitting between them. CDR3 length: 14 amino acids. CDR3 sequence: CASSPPIQGLGQFF. The CDR3 DNA sequence: TGTGCCAGCTCACCACCGATTCAGGGGTTAGGGCAGTTCTTC. The full variable domain, rest sourced from reference TRBV18 and TRBJ2-1, is NAGVMQNPRHLVRRRGQEARLRCSPMKGHSHVYWYRQLPEEGLKFMVYLQKENIIDESGMPKERFSAEFPKEGPSILRIQQVVRGDSAAYFCASSPPIQGLGQFFGPGTRLTVL.

V is TRBV28 and J is TRBJ1-1, with 7 bases aligning to TRBD1. Germline CDR1 is MDHEN and CDR2 is SYDVKM. This CDR3 comprises 14 residues. Unmatched junction bases numbered 4, after V lost 5 bases and J lost 1 base. The CDR3, as DNA: TGTGCCAGCAGTCCGACAGGGACGAACACTGAAGCTTTCTTT. Amino acids: CASSPTGTNTEAFF. Using reference TRBV28 and TRBJ1-1 for the parts outside the CDR3, the full variable domain is DVKVTQSSRYLVKRTGEKVFLECVQDMDHENMFWYRQDPGLGLRLIYFSYDVKMKEKGDIPEGYSVSREKKERFSLILESASTNQTSMYLCASSPTGTNTEAFFGQGTRLTVV.

This clone was counted only a few times. The chain employs TRBV12-5 and TRBJ2-3; 11 bases are shared with TRBD2. The germline gives CDR1 LGHNT, CDR2 FRNRAP. The CDR3 has 14 residues. V gave up 6 bases and J gave up 7 bases; unmatched junction bases: 6. The CDR3 DNA is TGTGCTAGTGGACCCGGGACTAGCGGCAATACGCAGTATTTT. Translated: CASGPGTSGNTQYF.

This chain connects TRBV5-1 to TRBJ2-7, with 7 bases aligning to TRBD1. Trimming removed 4 bases from V and 2 bases from J; junction bases left unmatched: 9. Germline V gives CDR1 SGHRS, CDR2 YFSETQ. The CDR3 runs 15 residues. CDR3 protein: CASSPTLQGPYEQYF. Here the CDR3 DNA reads TGCGCCAGCAGCCCAACCCTACAGGGGCCCTACGAGCAGTACTTC.